This TCR beta chain was recovered during a study of read filtering for tumor transcriptome and immune sequencing. Study as a whole: TCR-mapped reads were about 4 to 11 million with IR-seq versus roughly 75 to 1,300 with RNA-seq.

V was clipped by 0 bases and J by 8 bases, with 14 bases between them. CDR3 length: 15 residues. The germline V gene has CDR1 MNHNS and CDR2 SASEGT. This library used approximately 370 ng RNA and molecular barcoded adaptors spanning alpha/delta and beta/gamma chains. One entry per CDR3 protein, called by TCRdb with MiXCR from the reads. This table holds about 57,000 distinct CDR3 sequences, more than 20% found once. Sequencing was carried out using a population of CD138-negative cells sorted from bone marrow. This clonotype originated in a donor aged 40 or over with multiple myeloma. The genes are TRBV6-1 and TRBJ1-3, with D perhaps TRBD1 (6 bases). The CDR3 DNA reads TGTGCCAGCAGTGAAGCGGGACACGGGGTTGACACCATATATTTT. It is translated as CASSEAGHGVDTIYF.